The 9 T cell receptor beta chains below all came from one sample that was sequenced in a study of blood T cell repertoires in COVID-19. The protocol was immunoSEQ multiplex PCR, while the TCRdb copy is restricted to in-frame clones and leaves out a portion. This repertoire shows roughly 67,000 clones, 85% to 90% found once; its top ten account for approximately 4.4%. The sample taken for sequencing was peripheral blood. Source of these receptors: a man aged 45-60 years with active COVID-19.

This chain joins TRBV15 and TRBJ2-7; unclear D gene. With 1 base removed from V and 6 bases from J, the gap between germline ends came to 10 bases. The CDR3 has 13 residues. CDR1 and CDR2 from the germline V gene are LNHNV and YYDKDF (reference sequence). CDR3 loop: CATSRGLSFEQYF. CDR3 DNA: TGTGCCACCAGCAGAGGTCTTAGTTTCGAGCAGTACTTC. Full variable domain (rest looked up from reference TRBV15 and TRBJ2-7): DAMVIQNPRYQVTQFGKPVTLSCSQTLNHNVMYWYQQKSSQAPKLLFHYYDKDFNNEADTPDNFQSRRPNTSFCFLDIRSPGLGDTAMYLCATSRGLSFEQYFGPGTRLTVT.

The CDR3 is CASSKYRGPYEQYF. The CDR3 nucleotides read TGTGCCAGCAGCAAATACAGGGGCCCCTACGAGCAGTACTTC. The V call is TRBV5-8, the J call TRBJ2-7, with TRBD1 identical over 7 bases. CDR1 and CDR2 (germline): SGHTS, YDEGEE. This CDR3 has 14 amino acids. V shed 4 bases, J shed 2 bases, and the junction held 6 bases outside the gene matches.

The chain links TRBV9 to TRBJ1-1; 10 positions match TRBD1. The CDR3 is made up of 15 amino acids. J was trimmed by 4 bases and V by 4 bases; bases with no gene match: 7. Germline assignment: CDR1 SGDLS and CDR2 YYNGEE. CDR3 nucleotides: TGTGCCAGCAGCCCACGGACAGGGGGAAGCACTGAAGCTTTCTTT. Translation: CASSPRTGGSTEAFF.

The chain joins TRBV7-2 to TRBJ1-1, with D perhaps matching TRBD1 (6 bases). The germline V gene has CDR1 SGHTA and CDR2 FQGNSA. V was clipped by 3 bases and J by 2 bases, with 10 bases between them. The CDR3 is 14 amino acids. The CDR3 DNA sequence: TGTGCCAGCAGCTTTGGACAGTTTAACACTGAAGCTTTCTTT. Its protein is CASSFGQFNTEAFF.

J is TRBJ1-1 and V is TRBV19; D possibly corresponds to TRBD1 (6 bases). Trimming removed 7 bases at V and 1 base at J, with 16 bases between. The germline CDR1 and CDR2 sequences are LNHDA and SQIVND (reference sequence). CDR3 size: 15 residues. CDR3 nucleotides: TGTGCCAGTACATTTCGGCGGGGGGCGAACACTGAAGCTTTCTTT. Translating it yields CASTFRRGANTEAFF.

The chain employs TRBV15 and TRBJ2-3; unclear D gene. This CDR3 has 14 amino acids. Germline CDR1 reads LNHNV; CDR2 reads YYDKDF (reference sequence). The V and J ends lost 3 bases and 0 bases respectively, with 7 bases between them. The CDR3 here is CATSRSGSTDTQYF. Written as DNA, the CDR3 is TGTGCCACCAGCAGGTCCGGGAGCACAGATACGCAGTATTTT. Together with reference TRBV15 and TRBJ2-3, the CDR3 gives the full variable domain: DAMVIQNPRYQVTQFGKPVTLSCSQTLNHNVMYWYQQKSSQAPKLLFHYYDKDFNNEADTPDNFQSRRPNTSFCFLDIRSPGLGDTAMYLCATSRSGSTDTQYFGPGTRLTVL.

This chain uses TRBV7-8 with TRBJ2-3; a possible D gene is TRBD2 (5 bases). CDR3 length: 13 residues. Germline CDR1 is SGHVS and CDR2 is FQNEAQ. The V end lost 5 bases, the J end lost 4 bases, and 10 bases lay between the germline ends. As DNA, the CDR3 is TGTGCCAGCAGCGGGAGTCAGGCAGATACGCAGTATTTT. Translating gives CASSGSQADTQYF.

V gene TRBV2 combines with J gene TRBJ2-3; 11 bases align to TRBD2. Germline loops: CDR1 SNHLY, CDR2 FYNNEI. The CDR3 consists of 13 residues. The ends lost 6 bases at V and 9 bases at J; junction bases unmatched: 5. The CDR3 loop reads CASSERLAGTQYF. CDR3 in DNA: TGTGCCAGCAGCGAACGACTAGCGGGAACGCAGTATTTT. Full variable domain (outside the CDR3, taken from reference TRBV2 and TRBJ2-3): EPEVTQTPSHQVTQMGQEVILRCVPISNHLYFYWYRQILGQKVEFLVSFYNNEISEKSEIFDDQFSVERPDGSNFTLKIRSTKLEDSAMYFCASSERLAGTQYFGPGTRLTVL.

This chain joins TRBV5-1 and TRBJ2-3; D gene ambiguous. CDR1 and CDR2 (germline): SGHRS, YFSETQ. V was pared by 4 bases and J by 1 base, with 13 bases between. The CDR3 totals 15 residues. The CDR3 spells CASSRSVPGTDTQYF. The DNA for the CDR3 is TGCGCCAGCAGCCGGAGCGTACCAGGCACAGATACGCAGTATTTT. The complete variable domain, with remaining parts taken from reference TRBV5-1 and TRBJ2-3, reads KAGVTQTPRYLIKTRGQQVTLSCSPISGHRSVSWYQQTPGQGLQFLFEYFSETQRNKGNFPGRFSGRQFSNSRSEMNVSTLELGDSALYLCASSRSVPGTDTQYFGPGTRLTVL.